This T cell receptor (beta chain) was obtained from a study of OX40 agonist ivuxolimab in advanced cancers. Regarding the complete study: Ivuxolimab was an agonistic, fully human IgG2 monoclonal antibody directed against OX40 (CD134), a costimulatory receptor. Of the roughly 52 dose-escalation patients, hepatocellular carcinoma was present in around 19, melanoma in around 15, renal cell carcinoma in 9 and head and neck cancer in 9. A male proportion of around 83% and a mean age of approximately 58 years, ranging from roughly 23 to 80, were recorded for the dose-escalation cohort. Partial responses occurred in three dose-escalation patients: two with cutaneous melanoma and one with hepatocellular carcinoma. Intravenous ivuxolimab was administered to patients every 2 weeks at six dose levels: 0.01, 0.1, 0.3, 1.5, 3 and 10 mg/kg. The paper describes the monotherapy dose-escalation part (N of about 52 patients) of the phase I trial of ivuxolimab. Prior anti-PD-1, anti-PD-L1 or anti-CTLA-4 therapy was permitted, and checkpoint inhibitors had been received by around 39% of dose-escalation patients. Peripheral TCRbeta sequencing was intended to test whether TCR sequence diversity was altered and clonal T-cell expansion was caused by ivuxolimab.

To sequence the TCRbeta CDR3 region, genomic DNA was isolated from the sorted cells. The immunoSEQ Assay was used for sequencing of TCRbeta CDR3 regions. TCRdb retrieved this table from immuneACCESS and kept in-frame rearrangements only. Not all clones are present; in checked studies, unresolved V genes account for under half, and no reason is known for the remainder. The sample yields 55,000 to 65,000 clones; roughly 80% were counted once. The top ten hold 2.1% of the sample. The trial excluded patients who had a history of autoimmune disease or who were on systemic immunosuppression. In every dose cohort, peripheral blood was drawn for TCR sequencing at baseline, cycle 4 day 1, and cycle 7 day 1. The samples were drawn from a first-in-human, open-label, multicenter phase I dose-escalation trial of ivuxolimab. Adults with locally advanced or metastatic head and neck squamous cell, hepatocellular, melanoma or renal cell carcinoma were enrolled in the trial. CD4+ and CD8+ T cells were sorted separately from peripheral blood before TCR sequencing.

With respect to this clone: It lacks a known antigen. The sample holds no much larger clone one base away, and base qualities are not on file.

There are 14 amino acids in the CDR3, from cysteine to phenylalanine inclusive. CDR3 DNA only is kept here, 42 bases in frame from base 1. CDR1 and CDR2, per the germline V gene, are SGHTS and YDEGEE. Unmatched junction bases come to 7, with V trimmed by 4 bases and J by 9 bases. Broader findings and caveats from the paper: After ivuxolimab, more expanded clones were found on average in CD8+ T cells than in CD4+ T cells. Low levels of normalized T-cell clonal expansion were also seen in some nonresponding patients. Partial responders in the 0.1-3.0 mg/kg groups had among the lowest normalized peripheral clonal expansion, especially among CD8+ T cells. At doses of 0.1 to 3.0 mg/kg, clonal expansion of both CD4+ and CD8+ T cells in blood was seen between baseline and week 6. The antigen specificity of the peripheral T cells that underwent clonal expansion was not determined.

This sample comprised CD4+ or CD8+ T cells sorted from blood, obtained in a trial of the OX40 agonist ivuxolimab. The rearranged segments are TRBV5-8 and TRBJ2-1; 10 central nucleotides agree with TRBD1. This clonotype originated in an adult with an advanced solid tumor such as melanoma, head and neck, liver or kidney cancer. The nucleotide sequence is TGTGCCAGCAGCCCCGGACAGGGGGTCCTTGAGCAGTTCTTC. The resulting protein is CASSPGQGVLEQFF.